This TCR beta chain comes out of a study of cytomegalovirus exposure and HLA in healthy donors. In the PCR, 60 Vbeta and 13 Jbeta primers were used. Per the authors' pipeline: A later analysis counted around 80 million unique TCR beta chains, about 11 million shared. Generated by immunoSEQ multiplex PCR, the TCRdb table keeps only in-frame clones and is missing some. That table furnishes V, J and clone size, whereas the DNA furnished D and trimming. The table lists 90,000 to 150,000 clones, over 65% of them singletons. Germline-derived CDR1 and CDR2 are SGHRS and YFSETQ. This CDR3 is built from 16 residues. Trimming took 0 bases from V and 4 from J, leaving 13 bases between them.

This TCR derives from a woman in her 30s in good health and CMV-seropositive. The material sequenced was PBMCs. The gene calls are TRBV5-1 and TRBJ2-2, with D possibly TRBD2 on 5 matching bases. The CDR3 spells CASSLGPGSLTGELFF. CDR3 bases: TGCGCCAGCAGCTTGGGCCCGGGGTCCCTCACCGGGGAGCTGTTTTTT.